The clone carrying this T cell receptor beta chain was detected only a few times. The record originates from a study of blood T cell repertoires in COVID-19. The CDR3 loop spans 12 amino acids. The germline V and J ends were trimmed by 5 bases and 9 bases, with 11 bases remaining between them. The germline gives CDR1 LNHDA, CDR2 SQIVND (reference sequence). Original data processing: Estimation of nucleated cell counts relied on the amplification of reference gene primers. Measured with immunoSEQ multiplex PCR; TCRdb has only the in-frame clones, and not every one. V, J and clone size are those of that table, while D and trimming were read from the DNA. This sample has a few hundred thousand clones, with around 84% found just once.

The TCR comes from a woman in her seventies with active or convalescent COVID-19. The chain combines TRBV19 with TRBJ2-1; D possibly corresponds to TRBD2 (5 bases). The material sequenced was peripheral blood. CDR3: CASSPRAGEQFF. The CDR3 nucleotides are TGTGCCAGTAGTCCACGGGCGGGTGAGCAGTTCTTC.